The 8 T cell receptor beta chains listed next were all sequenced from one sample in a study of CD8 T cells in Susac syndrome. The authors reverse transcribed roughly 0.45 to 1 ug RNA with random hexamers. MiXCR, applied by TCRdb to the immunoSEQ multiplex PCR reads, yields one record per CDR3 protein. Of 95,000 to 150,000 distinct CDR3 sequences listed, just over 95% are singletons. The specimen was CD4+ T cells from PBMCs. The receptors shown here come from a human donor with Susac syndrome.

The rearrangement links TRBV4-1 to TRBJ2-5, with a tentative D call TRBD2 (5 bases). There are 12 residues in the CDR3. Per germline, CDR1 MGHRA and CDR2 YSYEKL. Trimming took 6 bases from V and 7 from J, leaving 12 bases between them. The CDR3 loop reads CASRSYGGTQYF. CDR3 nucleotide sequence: TGCGCCAGCAGAAGTTATGGAGGGACCCAGTACTTC.

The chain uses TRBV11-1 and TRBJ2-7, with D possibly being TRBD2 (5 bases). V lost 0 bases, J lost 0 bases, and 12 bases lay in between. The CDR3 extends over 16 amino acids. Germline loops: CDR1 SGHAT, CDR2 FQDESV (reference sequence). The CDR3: CASSLAGGPSSYEQYF. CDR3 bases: TGTGCCAGCAGCTTAGCGGGCGGGCCAAGCTCCTACGAGCAGTACTTC.

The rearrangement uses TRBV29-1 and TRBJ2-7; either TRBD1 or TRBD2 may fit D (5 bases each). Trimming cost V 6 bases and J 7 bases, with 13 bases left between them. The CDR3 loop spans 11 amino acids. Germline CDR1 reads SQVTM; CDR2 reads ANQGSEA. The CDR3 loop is CSVGTPGEQYF. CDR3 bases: TGCAGCGTCGGGACGCCGGGTGAGCAGTACTTC.

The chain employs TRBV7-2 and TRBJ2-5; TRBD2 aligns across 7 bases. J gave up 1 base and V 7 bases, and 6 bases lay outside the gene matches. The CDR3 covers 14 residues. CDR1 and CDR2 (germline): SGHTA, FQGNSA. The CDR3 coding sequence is TGTGCCAGCAATACCTTAGCGGGCCAAGAGACCCAGTACTTC. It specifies CASNTLAGQETQYF.

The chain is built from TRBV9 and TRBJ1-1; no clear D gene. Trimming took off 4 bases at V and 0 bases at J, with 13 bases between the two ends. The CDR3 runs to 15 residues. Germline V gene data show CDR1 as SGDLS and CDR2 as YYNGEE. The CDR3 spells CASSREADMNTEAFF. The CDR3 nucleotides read TGTGCCAGCAGCCGAGAGGCAGACATGAACACTGAAGCTTTCTTT.

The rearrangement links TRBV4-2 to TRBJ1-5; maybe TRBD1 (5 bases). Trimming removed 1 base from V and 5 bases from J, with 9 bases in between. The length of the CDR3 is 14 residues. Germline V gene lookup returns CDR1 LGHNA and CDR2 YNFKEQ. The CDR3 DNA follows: TGTGCCAGCAGCCAAGGGGGCTGGGATCAGCCCCAGCATTTT. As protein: CASSQGGWDQPQHF.

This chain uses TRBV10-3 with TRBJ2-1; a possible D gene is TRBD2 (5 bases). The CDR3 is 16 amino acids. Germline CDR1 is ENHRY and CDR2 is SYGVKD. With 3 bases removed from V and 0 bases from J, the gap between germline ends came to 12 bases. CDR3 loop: CAISEKSGPSYNEQFF. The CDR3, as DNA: TGTGCCATCAGTGAAAAAAGCGGCCCCTCCTACAATGAGCAGTTCTTC.

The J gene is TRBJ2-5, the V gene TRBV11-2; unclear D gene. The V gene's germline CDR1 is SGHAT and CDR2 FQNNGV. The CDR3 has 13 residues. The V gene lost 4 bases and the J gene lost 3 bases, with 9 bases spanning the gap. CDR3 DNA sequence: TGTGCCAGCAGCTCGGGTTACGAAGAGACCCAGTACTTC. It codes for CASSSGYEETQYF.